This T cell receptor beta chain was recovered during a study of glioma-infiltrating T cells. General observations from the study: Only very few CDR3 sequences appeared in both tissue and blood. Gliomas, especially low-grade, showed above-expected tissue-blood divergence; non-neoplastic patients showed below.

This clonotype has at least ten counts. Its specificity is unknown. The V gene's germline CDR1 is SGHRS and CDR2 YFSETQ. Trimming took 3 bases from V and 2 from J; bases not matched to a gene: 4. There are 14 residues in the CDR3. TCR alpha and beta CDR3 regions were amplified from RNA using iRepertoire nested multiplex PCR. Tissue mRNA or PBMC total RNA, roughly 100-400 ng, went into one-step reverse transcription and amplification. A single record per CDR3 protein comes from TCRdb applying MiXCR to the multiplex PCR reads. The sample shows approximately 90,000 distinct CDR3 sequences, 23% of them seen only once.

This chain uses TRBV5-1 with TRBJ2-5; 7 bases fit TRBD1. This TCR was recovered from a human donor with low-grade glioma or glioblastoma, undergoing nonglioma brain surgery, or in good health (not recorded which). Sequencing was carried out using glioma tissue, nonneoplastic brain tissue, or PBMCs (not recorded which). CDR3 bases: TGCGCCAGCAGCTGGAGACAGGGACAAGAGACCCAGTACTTC. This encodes CASSWRQGQETQYF.